One sample yielded the 32 T cell receptor beta chains listed below, sequenced in a study of blood T cell repertoires in COVID-19. Clones were sequenced by immunoSEQ multiplex PCR, and TCRdb holds only the in-frame ones, with some missing. Here the sample spans some 330,000 clones, over 80% being singletons. Input material: PBMCs or T cells enriched from blood (not recorded which). The receptors originated from a woman in her forties or fifties who had recovered from COVID-19.

The chain uses TRBV18 and TRBJ1-1, with D possibly matching TRBD1 (6 bases). From germline, CDR1 is KGHSH and CDR2 LQKENI. The CDR3 spans 15 residues. The V and J ends lost 0 bases and 1 base respectively, with 9 bases between them. As DNA, the CDR3 is TGTGCCAGCTCACCACCGGGGACACAGAACACTGAAGCTTTCTTT. Amino acid sequence: CASSPPGTQNTEAFF.

The chain has TRBV27 and TRBJ1-1; D ambiguous. V lost 0 bases and J 0 bases, leaving 11 bases between the germline ends. This CDR3 contains 16 residues. Germline V gene lookup returns CDR1 MNHEY and CDR2 SMNVEV (reference sequence). The CDR3 bases are TGTGCCAGCAGTTTATCCACGGTCAGGATGAACACTGAAGCTTTCTTT. Its protein product is CASSLSTVRMNTEAFF.

The chain joins TRBV7-8 to TRBJ2-1, with 9 nucleotides matching TRBD1. Germline loops: CDR1 SGHVS, CDR2 FQNEAQ. This CDR3 spans 16 amino acids. V trimming: 0 bases; J trimming: 12 bases; junction bases outside the gene matches: 12. The CDR3 spells CASSLAGIGTGSGQFF. The CDR3 DNA sequence: TGTGCCAGCAGCTTAGCGGGGATCGGGACAGGGTCTGGGCAGTTCTTC.

This chain connects TRBV2 to TRBJ2-1, with 8 bases identical to TRBD2. J gave up 5 bases and V 3 bases, and 6 bases lay outside the gene matches. The CDR3 spans 15 residues. Germline values: CDR1 SNHLY, CDR2 FYNNEI. This CDR3 reads CASSELTSANNEQFF. The CDR3 bases are TGTGCCAGCAGTGAGTTGACTAGCGCAAACAATGAGCAGTTCTTC.

This clone showed up just a few times. The CDR3 DNA reads as TGTGCCAGCCACGACAGGGCCTTGGGCTACACCTTC. This sequence encodes CASHDRALGYTF. The chain carries TRBV2 and TRBJ1-2; 7 nucleotides align to TRBD1. This CDR3 spans 12 amino acids. Germline V gene sequence: CDR1 SNHLY, CDR2 FYNNEI. With 8 bases clipped from V and 8 bases from J, the junction kept 8 bases outside the gene matches.

J is TRBJ2-7 and V is TRBV30; D not certain. Germline CDR1 and CDR2: GTSNPN and SVGIG (reference sequence). Between the trimmed V and J ends, which lost 2 bases and 3 bases, there was a span of 14 bases. The CDR3 contains 14 residues. CDR3 nucleotide sequence: TGTGCCTGGAGTAGGAGCTTATCAGTCTACGAGCAGTACTTC. Translated: CAWSRSLSVYEQYF.

The rearrangement uses TRBV10-2 and TRBJ2-7; D ambiguous. Trimming pared 7 bases from V and 3 bases from J, leaving 7 bases between. The CDR3 is 11 residues long. In germline, CDR1 is WSHSY, CDR2 SAAADI. CDR3 in DNA: TGCGCCAGCAATGACGGCTACGAGCAGTACTTC. Translated, it gives CASNDGYEQYF.

The V gene is TRBV7-3, the J gene TRBJ2-1; TRBD2 matches at 12 bases. The CDR3 has 15 residues. Trimming removed 5 bases from V and 4 bases from J; junction bases left unmatched: 3. Germline assignment: CDR1 SGHTA and CDR2 FQGTGA. The CDR3 loop reads CASSTGTSGYNEQFF. Here the CDR3 DNA reads TGTGCCAGCAGCACCGGGACTAGCGGGTACAATGAGCAGTTCTTC.

This chain links TRBV30 with TRBJ1-1; 9 bases line up with TRBD1. Germline CDR1 and CDR2: GTSNPN and SVGIG (reference sequence). The CDR3 extends over 13 amino acids. The V and J ends lost 2 bases and 4 bases, in that order; junction bases with no gene match: 2. DNA for the CDR3: TGTGCCTGGAGTCGACAGGGGGTCACTGAAGCTTTCTTT. Its translation: CAWSRQGVTEAFF.

V usage is TRBV28 and J usage is TRBJ1-6; D is perhaps TRBD1 (5 bases). Germline lookup yields CDR1 MDHEN and CDR2 SYDVKM. Trimming removed 6 bases at V and 3 bases at J, with 15 bases between. The CDR3 spans 16 residues. DNA for the CDR3: TGTGCCAGCAGGGGGGGGTCTGGGATCTATAATTCACCCCTCCACTTT. As protein: CASRGGSGIYNSPLHF.

This chain links TRBV19 with TRBJ1-5; perhaps TRBD1 as D (6 bases). Trimming took 4 bases from V and 0 from J, leaving 16 bases between them. This CDR3 has 17 residues. Germline-derived CDR1 and CDR2 are LNHDA and SQIVND (reference sequence). CDR3 DNA sequence: TGTGCCAGTAGTACCACGGGGGGCCCCTATAGCAATCAGCCCCAGCATTTT. Its translation: CASSTTGGPYSNQPQHF.

The chain has TRBV7-8 and TRBJ1-1; no clear D. CDR3 length: 13 amino acids. The germline CDR1 and CDR2 sequences are SGHVS and FQNEAQ. With 6 bases removed from V and 1 base from J, the gap between germline ends came to 9 bases. In DNA form, the CDR3 reads TGTGCCAGCAGAAGTACACAGAACACTGAAGCTTTCTTT. Amino acids: CASRSTQNTEAFF.

The chain is built from TRBV7-8 and TRBJ2-5; tentative D call: TRBD2 (5 bases). The CDR3 runs 15 residues. V was shortened by 2 bases and J by 5 bases, with 15 bases between the two germline ends. Per the germline V gene, CDR1 is SGHVS and CDR2 is FQNEAQ. The CDR3 DNA follows: TGTGCCAGCAGCTTATTGCGGGCCTTAGGGGAGACCCAGTACTTC. Encoded protein: CASSLLRALGETQYF.

This sequence joins TRBV18 and TRBJ2-3, with TRBD2 as a possible D gene (6 bases). Trimming removed 2 bases at V and 2 bases at J, with 14 bases between. Per the germline V gene, CDR1 is KGHSH and CDR2 is LQKENI. This CDR3 region has 16 residues. CDR3 DNA sequence: TGTGCCAGCTCACCAATGTCAGCGGGCCTCACAGATACGCAGTATTTT. Protein product: CASSPMSAGLTDTQYF.

This rearrangement joins TRBV27 to TRBJ2-7, with 8 bases lining up with TRBD2. After removal of 5 bases from V and 4 bases from J, the junction contained 7 bases not matched to a gene. The CDR3 is made up of 14 amino acids. Germline V lookup: CDR1 MNHEY, CDR2 SMNVEV (reference sequence). The chain's CDR3 is CASSTIAGQYEQYF. The CDR3 DNA is TGTGCCAGCAGTACCATAGCGGGGCAATACGAGCAGTACTTC.

The CDR3 region is CASSQDLRGLAGFGSYNEQFF. The CDR3 nucleotides are TGTGCCAGCAGCCAAGATCTTCGGGGACTAGCGGGGTTCGGCTCCTACAATGAGCAGTTCTTC. This chain joins TRBV4-2 and TRBJ2-1, with 13 bases identical to TRBD2. The CDR3 sequence is 21 residues long. The germline V gene encodes CDR1 LGHNA and CDR2 YNFKEQ. V lost 0 bases and J lost 0; bases outside the gene matches: 11.

This clone was observed a few times. The chain couples TRBV6-5 to TRBJ2-1, with unresolved D. CDR3 length: 13 residues. Between the trimmed V and J ends, which lost 2 bases and 9 bases, there was a span of 11 bases. Per the germline V gene, CDR1 is MNHEY and CDR2 is SVGAGI. The CDR3 sequence: CASSYTRPGEQFF. In DNA, the CDR3 is TGTGCCAGCAGTTACACAAGACCGGGTGAGCAGTTCTTC.

The chain employs TRBV6-2 or TRBV6-3 and TRBJ1-1, with 7 bases fitting TRBD1. The ends lost 5 bases at V and 5 bases at J; junction bases unmatched: 8. The V gene's germline CDR1 is MNHEY and CDR2 SVGEGT. The CDR3 consists of 14 residues. As DNA, the CDR3 is TGTGCCAGCAGTCCCGACAGGGAATTGACTGAAGCTTTCTTT. This codes for CASSPDRELTEAFF.

There are a few counts of this clone. The chain uses TRBV4-2 and TRBJ1-1, with 7 bases fitting TRBD1. The CDR3 is 16 residues long. V shed 0 bases and J 5 bases; nucleotides not matched to a gene: 9. Germline values: CDR1 LGHNA, CDR2 YNFKEQ. The DNA for the CDR3 is TGTGCCAGCAGCCAAGACCGACAGGGACTCGGGACTGAAGCTTTCTTT. Its translation is CASSQDRQGLGTEAFF.

This chain joins TRBV2 and TRBJ2-2; D remains unclear. The germline V gene encodes CDR1 SNHLY and CDR2 FYNNEI. The CDR3 consists of 14 residues. Deletions cut 2 bases from V and 7 bases from J, with 11 bases between. The CDR3 loop is CASSEIIRGGELFF. In nucleotides, the CDR3 is TGTGCCAGCAGTGAAATAATCAGAGGCGGGGAGCTGTTTTTT.

The CDR3 spells CASRAGTATEAFF. The CDR3 nucleotides are TGTGCCAGCAGAGCTGGGACAGCCACTGAAGCTTTCTTT. The gene calls are TRBV6-5 and TRBJ1-1; 7 bases match TRBD1. The germline V gene encodes CDR1 MNHEY and CDR2 SVGAGI. J gave up 4 bases and V 6 bases, and 5 bases lay outside the gene matches. CDR3 length: 13 amino acids.

The V gene is TRBV30, the J gene TRBJ2-5, with 14 bases aligning to TRBD2. The CDR3 runs 15 residues. V lost 2 bases, J lost 5 bases, and 4 bases stayed unmatched. The germline V gene encodes CDR1 GTSNPN and CDR2 SVGIG (reference sequence). This CDR3 is CAWSQTSGRAETQYF. CDR3 in DNA: TGTGCCTGGAGTCAGACTAGCGGGAGGGCGGAGACCCAGTACTTC.

The chain is built from TRBV3-1 (or the pseudogene TRBV3-2) and TRBJ2-7, with 9 bases identical to TRBD2. J lost 2 bases, V lost 4 bases, and 6 bases had no gene match. Looked up from germline, CDR1 is LGHDT and CDR2 is YNNKEL (reference sequence). This CDR3 comprises 15 residues. DNA of the CDR3: TGTGCCAGCAGCCTTAGCGGGAGCTTTGCCTACGAGCAGTACTTC. Translating gives CASSLSGSFAYEQYF.

This sequence joins TRBV11-3 and TRBJ1-2; maybe TRBD1 (5 bases). This CDR3 has 14 amino acids. CDR1 SGHNT and CDR2 YENEEA come from the germline V gene. V was clipped by 1 base and J by 3 bases, with 9 bases between them. As DNA, the CDR3 is TGTGCCAGCAGCTTAGGCGCGACAGACTATGGCTACACCTTC. Amino acid sequence: CASSLGATDYGYTF.

The V call is TRBV27, the J call TRBJ1-2; D not resolved. Germline CDR1 is MNHEY and CDR2 is SMNVEV (reference sequence). This CDR3 spans 14 amino acids. Trimming pared 3 bases from V and 4 bases from J, leaving 12 bases between. Here the CDR3 reads CASSFSRFLYGYTF. Here the CDR3 DNA reads TGTGCCAGCAGTTTTTCTCGGTTCCTCTATGGCTACACCTTC.

This clone came up a few times. The rearrangement uses TRBV9 and TRBJ2-5, with 10 bases identical to TRBD2. The ends lost 0 bases at V and 5 bases at J; junction bases unmatched: 16. The CDR3 loop spans 19 amino acids. Germline values: CDR1 SGDLS, CDR2 YYNGEE. The CDR3 region has the DNA TGTGCCAGCAGCGTAGATTCGGGTGGGCTAGCGGGGGTCGCCGAGACCCAGTACTTC. It yields the protein CASSVDSGGLAGVAETQYF.

The chain combines TRBV5-1 with TRBJ2-5; D is uncertain. The V gene lost 4 bases and the J gene lost 3 bases, with 13 bases spanning the gap. CDR3 length: 14 residues. In germline, CDR1 is SGHRS, CDR2 YFSETQ. The CDR3, as DNA: TGCGCCAGCAGCCCTGGCCTCATCGAAGAGACCCAGTACTTC. The encoded protein is CASSPGLIEETQYF.

The genes are TRBV5-4 and TRBJ2-5; tentatively, D is TRBD2 (6 bases). CDR1 and CDR2 (germline): SGHNT, YYREEE (reference sequence). V was cut by 1 base and J by 1 base, with 14 bases left in between. This CDR3 spans 16 amino acids. The CDR3 coding sequence is TGTGCCAGCAGCTTGTTTTTGAGGGGAGGCCAAGAGACCCAGTACTTC. Protein product: CASSLFLRGGQETQYF.

The V and J genes are TRBV7-8 and TRBJ1-5, with D tentatively TRBD1 (5 bases). Trimming stripped 5 bases from V and 11 bases from J, with 13 bases between. CDR1 and CDR2 from the germline V gene are SGHVS and FQNEAQ. This CDR3 has 12 residues. Written as DNA, the CDR3 is TGTGCCAGCAGCCCAGACAGCCTGTCCCAGCATTTT. Protein product: CASSPDSLSQHF.

This rearrangement joins TRBV6-5 to TRBJ1-1; 7 nucleotides line up with TRBD1. The germline V gene has CDR1 MNHEY and CDR2 SVGAGI. The CDR3 is made up of 13 amino acids. The V and J ends lost 6 bases and 3 bases, in that order; junction bases with no gene match: 4. CDR3 sequence: CASSQQGYTEAFF. The CDR3 nucleotides are TGTGCCAGCAGCCAACAGGGGTACACTGAAGCTTTCTTT.

The chain uses TRBV19 and TRBJ2-5; perhaps TRBD1 as D (5 bases). Germline-derived CDR1 and CDR2 are LNHDA and SQIVND (reference sequence). CDR3 length equals 13 residues. V shed 4 bases and J shed 9 bases, with 15 bases lying between them. The CDR3 loop is CASSSAGPMAQYF. The CDR3 DNA sequence: TGTGCCAGTAGTAGCGCAGGGCCTATGGCCCAGTACTTC.

The chain joins TRBV5-1 to TRBJ1-1; the D is unclear. This CDR3 comprises 13 residues. Germline lookup yields CDR1 SGHRS and CDR2 YFSETQ. Between the trimmed V and J ends, which lost 4 bases and 0 bases, there was a span of 7 bases. As DNA, the CDR3 is TGCGCCAGCAGCCCTACTATGAACACTGAAGCTTTCTTT. Translating it yields CASSPTMNTEAFF.